The rows below give T cell receptor beta chains drawn from one sample of a study of identical twins. TCRdb re-derived calls from the 5' RACE reads in MiXCR, one entry per CDR3 protein. Of under 450,000 distinct CDR3 sequences detected, approximately 17% appear once; the ten largest clones hold more than 10%. What was sequenced was naive T cells sorted from blood. Every receptor here comes from a man between 45 and 60 years old in good health. Both conserved end residues are part of each CDR3.

J gene | V gene | CDR3 protein
TRBJ2-7 | TRBV12-3/TRBV12-4 | CASSSSGPINGYEQYF
TRBJ2-7 | TRBV28 | CASSPSGTGTGWYEQYF
TRBJ1-5 | TRBV7-2 | CASSWDRDRSQPQHF
TRBJ2-7 | TRBV6-5 | CASSYTTGEASYEQYF
TRBJ1-2 | TRBV10-3 | CAISEADRELYGYTF
TRBJ2-1 | TRBV12-3/TRBV12-4 | CASSPAGVNEQFF
TRBJ1-1 | TRBV12-3/TRBV12-4 | CASSFFRDSEAFF
TRBJ1-1 | TRBV10-3 | CAIRRRGRGDTEAFF
TRBJ2-7 | TRBV12-3/TRBV12-4 | CASSYTDIAGGRYEQYF
TRBJ1-1 | TRBV20-1 | CSLRLGRGNTEAFF
TRBJ2-3 | TRBV5-1 | CASSLAWSSTDTQYF
TRBJ2-1 | TRBV20-1 | CSARWNEGVLYNEQFF
TRBJ2-5 | TRBV11-2 | CASSPGGWPSHQETQYF
TRBJ2-5 | TRBV12-3/TRBV12-4 | CASSLGGQETQYF
TRBJ2-5 | TRBV18 | CASSTTGTGAQWTQYF
TRBJ1-6 | TRBV25-1 | CASSEYGGFGSPLHF
TRBJ1-1 | TRBV4-1 | CASSQAREDTEAFF
TRBJ2-2 | TRBV9 | CASSSPSGGTNTGELFF
TRBJ2-2 | TRBV6-1 | CATRQGQYGELFF
TRBJ2-1 | TRBV7-3 | CASSLTRAEAYNEQFF
TRBJ2-7 | TRBV4-2 | CASSQDRGGPRRYEQYF
TRBJ2-1 | TRBV28 | CASSLWVTSGNYNEQFF
TRBJ2-5 | TRBV7-8 | CASRSDRVWQETQYF
TRBJ2-5 | TRBV20-1 | CSARKGETQYF
TRBJ2-5 | TRBV29-1 | CSVATGGHQETQYF
TRBJ2-6 | TRBV20-1 | CSARDWTGAGANVLTF
TRBJ2-5 | TRBV5-1 | CASSSGRSIQETQYF
TRBJ1-1 | TRBV29-1 | CSVERRLYTEAFF
TRBJ2-1 | TRBV29-1 | CSVEAVGFNEQFF
TRBJ2-1 | TRBV20-1 | CSARTARLAGVEQFF
TRBJ1-4 | TRBV12-3/TRBV12-4 | CASIRTLGEKLFF
TRBJ2-1 | TRBV29-1 | CSVEAASGRRHEQFF
TRBJ1-6 | TRBV18 | CASSPTRDSPLHF
TRBJ2-1 | TRBV12-5 | CASGFQTSGASYNEQFF
TRBJ2-3 | TRBV7-9 | CASSTTSFDTQYF
TRBJ2-3 | TRBV20-1 | CSPALGGTDTQYF
TRBJ2-6 | TRBV4-2 | CASSQDSTAGVGANVLTF
TRBJ2-1 | TRBV12-3/TRBV12-4 | CASSSPLKTSGSYNEQFF
TRBJ2-7 | TRBV7-2 | CASSRAGEFTRQYF
TRBJ2-5 | TRBV11-2 | CASSLRQGGRETQYF
TRBJ2-7 | TRBV12-3/TRBV12-4 | CASRQGAYEQYF
TRBJ2-1 | TRBV5-1 | CASSSSGGPTNEQFF
TRBJ2-7 | TRBV14 | CASGQGAHEQYF
TRBJ1-1 | TRBV10-3 | CAISDQQNTEAFF
TRBJ2-2 | TRBV7-9 | CASGRQGGTGELFF